This TCR beta chain was documented in a study of cytomegalovirus exposure and HLA in healthy donors. Study at large: Among the approximately 400 genotyped donors, approximately 81% were placed in the Caucasian-associated ancestry cluster.

With respect to this clone: What it binds is unknown.

Study-level findings and limits: Serostatus for CMV was the only available immune exposure information. Cytomegalovirus-associated status was assigned to more than 150 TCR beta chains. Rarity characterized most TCR sequences, yet some public TCRs appeared in many donors.

Per the germline V gene, CDR1 is GTSNPN and CDR2 is SVGIG (reference sequence). This CDR3 has 11 residues. Trimming stripped 3 bases from V and 6 bases from J, with 7 bases between. The PCR contained 60 Vbeta and 13 Jbeta primers. Clones were sequenced by immunoSEQ multiplex PCR, and TCRdb holds only the in-frame ones, with some missing. This sample yields 150,000 or so clones, of which 86% are seen a single time; around 1.8% belongs to the top ten. The chain is built from TRBV30 and TRBJ2-3; D not certain. The specimen was PBMCs. The clonotype was recovered from a woman between 18 and 30 years old in good health and CMV-seronegative. Written as DNA, the CDR3 is TGTGCCTGGAGATACGCGGATACGCAGTATTTT. Protein product: CAWRYADTQYF.